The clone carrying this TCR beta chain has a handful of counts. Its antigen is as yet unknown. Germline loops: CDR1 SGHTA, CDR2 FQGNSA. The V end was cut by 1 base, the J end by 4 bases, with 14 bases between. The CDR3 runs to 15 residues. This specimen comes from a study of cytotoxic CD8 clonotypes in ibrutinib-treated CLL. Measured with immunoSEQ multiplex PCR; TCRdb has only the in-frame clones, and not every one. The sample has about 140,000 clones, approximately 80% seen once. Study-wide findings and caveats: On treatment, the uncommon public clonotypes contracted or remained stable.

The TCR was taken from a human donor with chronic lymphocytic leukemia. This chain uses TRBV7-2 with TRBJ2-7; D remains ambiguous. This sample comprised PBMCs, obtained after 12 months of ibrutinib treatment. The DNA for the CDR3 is TGTGCCAGCAGCTTAGTTGGCGGAGCGACTTACGAGCAGTACTTC. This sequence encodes CASSLVGGATYEQYF.